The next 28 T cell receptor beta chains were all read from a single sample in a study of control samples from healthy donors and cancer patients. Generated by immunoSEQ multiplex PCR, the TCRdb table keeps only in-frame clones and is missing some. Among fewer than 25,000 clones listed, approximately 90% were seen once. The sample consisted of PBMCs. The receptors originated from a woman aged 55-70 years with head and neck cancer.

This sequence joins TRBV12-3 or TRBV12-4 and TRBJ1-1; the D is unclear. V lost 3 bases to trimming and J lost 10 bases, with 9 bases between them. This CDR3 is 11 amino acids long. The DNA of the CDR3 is TGTGCCAGCAGTTTTGGCCTGGGAGCTTTCTTT. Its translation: CASSFGLGAFF.

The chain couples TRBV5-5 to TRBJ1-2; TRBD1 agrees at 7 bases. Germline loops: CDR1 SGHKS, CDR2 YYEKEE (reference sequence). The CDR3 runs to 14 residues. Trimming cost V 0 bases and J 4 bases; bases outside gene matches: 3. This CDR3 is CASSLDQGGYGYTF. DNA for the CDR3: TGTGCCAGCAGCTTGGACCAGGGGGGCTATGGCTACACCTTC.

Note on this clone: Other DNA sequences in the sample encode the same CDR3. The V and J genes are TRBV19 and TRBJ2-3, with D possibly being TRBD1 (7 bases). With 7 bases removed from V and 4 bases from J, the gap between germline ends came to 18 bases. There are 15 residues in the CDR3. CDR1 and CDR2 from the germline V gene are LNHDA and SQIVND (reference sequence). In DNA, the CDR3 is TGTGCCAGTAACAACGGAGGGGGCCCTTCAGATACGCAGTATTTT. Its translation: CASNNGGGPSDTQYF.

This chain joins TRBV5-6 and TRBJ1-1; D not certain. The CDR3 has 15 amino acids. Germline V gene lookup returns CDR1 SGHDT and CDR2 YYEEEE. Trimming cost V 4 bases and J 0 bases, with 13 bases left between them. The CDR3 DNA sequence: TGTGCCAGCAGCCCAATTAGTACGTTGAACACTGAAGCTTTCTTT. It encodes CASSPISTLNTEAFF.

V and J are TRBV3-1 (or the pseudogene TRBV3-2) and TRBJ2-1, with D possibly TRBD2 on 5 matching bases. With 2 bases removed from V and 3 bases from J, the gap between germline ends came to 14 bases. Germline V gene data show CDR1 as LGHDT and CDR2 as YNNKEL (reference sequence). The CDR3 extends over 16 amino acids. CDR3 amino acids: CASSQSSAGFYNEQFF. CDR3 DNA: TGTGCCAGCAGCCAAAGCTCTGCGGGTTTCTACAATGAGCAGTTCTTC.

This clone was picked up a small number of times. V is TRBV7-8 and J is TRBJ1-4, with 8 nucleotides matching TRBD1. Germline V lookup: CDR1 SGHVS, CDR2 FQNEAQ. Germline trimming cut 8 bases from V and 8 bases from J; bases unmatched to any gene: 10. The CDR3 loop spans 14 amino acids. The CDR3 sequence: CASCSGTGWEKLFF. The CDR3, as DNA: TGTGCCAGCTGTTCCGGGACAGGTTGGGAAAAACTGTTTTTT. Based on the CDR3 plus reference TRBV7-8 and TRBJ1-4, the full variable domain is GAGVSQSPRYKVAKRGQDVALRCDPISGHVSLFWYQQALGQGPEFLTYFQNEAQLDKSGLPSDRFFAERPEGSVSTLKIQRTQQEDSAVYLCASCSGTGWEKLFFGSGTQLSVL.

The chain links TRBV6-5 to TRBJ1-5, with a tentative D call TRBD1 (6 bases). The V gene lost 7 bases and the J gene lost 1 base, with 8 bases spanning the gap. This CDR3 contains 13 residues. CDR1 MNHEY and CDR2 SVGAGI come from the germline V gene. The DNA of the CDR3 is TGTGCCAGCACAGGGGTAAGCAATCAGCCCCAGCATTTT. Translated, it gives CASTGVSNQPQHF.

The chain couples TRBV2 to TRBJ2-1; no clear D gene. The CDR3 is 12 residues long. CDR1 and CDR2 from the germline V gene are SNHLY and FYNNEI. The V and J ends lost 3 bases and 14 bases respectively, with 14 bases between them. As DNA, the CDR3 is TGTGCCAGCAGTGACCCCTCTGGATTGGAGTTCTTC. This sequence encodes CASSDPSGLEFF.

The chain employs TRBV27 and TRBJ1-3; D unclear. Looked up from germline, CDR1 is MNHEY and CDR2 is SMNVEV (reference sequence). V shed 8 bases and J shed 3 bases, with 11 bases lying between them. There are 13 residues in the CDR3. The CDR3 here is CASRSVDGNTIYF. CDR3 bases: TGTGCCAGCCGTTCGGTTGATGGAAACACCATATATTTT.

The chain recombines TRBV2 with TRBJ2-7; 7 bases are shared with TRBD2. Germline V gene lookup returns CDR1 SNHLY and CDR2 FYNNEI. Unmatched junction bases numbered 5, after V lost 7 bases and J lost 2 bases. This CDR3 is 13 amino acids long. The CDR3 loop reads CASIKGGAYEQYF. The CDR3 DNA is TGTGCCAGCATAAAGGGAGGGGCCTACGAGCAGTACTTC.

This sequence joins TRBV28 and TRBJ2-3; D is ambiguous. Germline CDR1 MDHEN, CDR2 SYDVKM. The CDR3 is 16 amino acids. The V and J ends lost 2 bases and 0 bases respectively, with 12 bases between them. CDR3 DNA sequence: TGTGCCAGCAGTTTAGGCCCCGGGCTCAGCACAGATACGCAGTATTTT. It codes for CASSLGPGLSTDTQYF. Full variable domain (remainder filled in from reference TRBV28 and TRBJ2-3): DVKVTQSSRYLVKRTGEKVFLECVQDMDHENMFWYRQDPGLGLRLIYFSYDVKMKEKGDIPEGYSVSREKKERFSLILESASTNQTSMYLCASSLGPGLSTDTQYFGPGTRLTVL.

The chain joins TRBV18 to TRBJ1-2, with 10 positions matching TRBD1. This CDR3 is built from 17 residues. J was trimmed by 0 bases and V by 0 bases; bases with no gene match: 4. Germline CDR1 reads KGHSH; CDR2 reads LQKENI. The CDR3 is CASSPPEGQGANYGYTF. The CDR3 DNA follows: TGTGCCAGCTCACCACCGGAAGGACAGGGGGCTAACTATGGCTACACCTTC.

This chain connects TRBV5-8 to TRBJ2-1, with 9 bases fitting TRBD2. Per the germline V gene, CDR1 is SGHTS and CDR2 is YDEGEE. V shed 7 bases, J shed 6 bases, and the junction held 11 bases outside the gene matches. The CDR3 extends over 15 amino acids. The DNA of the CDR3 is TGTGCCAGCCTCACCCTAGCGGGATTGACCAATGAGCAGTTCTTC. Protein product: CASLTLAGLTNEQFF. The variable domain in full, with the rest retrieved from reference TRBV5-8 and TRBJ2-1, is EAGVTQSPTHLIKTRGQQATLRCSPISGHTSVYWYQQALGLGLQFLLWYDEGEERNRGNFPPRFSGRQFPNYSSELNVNALELEDSALYLCASLTLAGLTNEQFFGPGTRLTVL.

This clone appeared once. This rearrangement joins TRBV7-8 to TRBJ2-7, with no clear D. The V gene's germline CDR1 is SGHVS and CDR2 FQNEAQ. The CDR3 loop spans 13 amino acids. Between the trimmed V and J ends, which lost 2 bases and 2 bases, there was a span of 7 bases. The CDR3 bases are TGTGCCAGCAGCTTATTTCCGACCTACGAGCAGTACTTC. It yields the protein CASSLFPTYEQYF. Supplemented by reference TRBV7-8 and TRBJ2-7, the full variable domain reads GAGVSQSPRYKVAKRGQDVALRCDPISGHVSLFWYQQALGQGPEFLTYFQNEAQLDKSGLPSDRFFAERPEGSVSTLKIQRTQQEDSAVYLCASSLFPTYEQYFGPGTRLTVT.

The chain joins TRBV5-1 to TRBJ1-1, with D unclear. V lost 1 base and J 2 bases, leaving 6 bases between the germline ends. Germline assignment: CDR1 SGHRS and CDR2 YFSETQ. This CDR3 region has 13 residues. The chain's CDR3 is CASSLLLNTEAFF. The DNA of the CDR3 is TGCGCCAGCAGCTTGCTACTCAACACTGAAGCTTTCTTT.

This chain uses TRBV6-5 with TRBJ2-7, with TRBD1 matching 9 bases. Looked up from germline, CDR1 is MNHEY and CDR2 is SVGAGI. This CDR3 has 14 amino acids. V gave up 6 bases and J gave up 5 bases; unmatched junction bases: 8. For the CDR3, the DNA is TGTGCCAGCAGGGGAACAGGGGGCCCCAACGAGCAGTACTTC. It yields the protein CASRGTGGPNEQYF.

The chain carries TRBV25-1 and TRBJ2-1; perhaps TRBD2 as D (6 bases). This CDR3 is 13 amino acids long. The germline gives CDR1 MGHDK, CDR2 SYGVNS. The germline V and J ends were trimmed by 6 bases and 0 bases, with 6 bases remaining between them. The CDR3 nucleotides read TGTGCCAGCAGCGGGAGCTCCTACAATGAGCAGTTCTTC. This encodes CASSGSSYNEQFF.

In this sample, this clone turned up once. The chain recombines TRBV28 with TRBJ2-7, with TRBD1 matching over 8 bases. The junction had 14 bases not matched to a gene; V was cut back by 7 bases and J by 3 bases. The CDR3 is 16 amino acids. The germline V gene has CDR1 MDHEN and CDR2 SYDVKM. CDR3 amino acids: CASKKGGGQGVYEQYF. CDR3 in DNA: TGTGCCAGCAAGAAGGGGGGTGGACAGGGAGTCTACGAGCAGTACTTC.

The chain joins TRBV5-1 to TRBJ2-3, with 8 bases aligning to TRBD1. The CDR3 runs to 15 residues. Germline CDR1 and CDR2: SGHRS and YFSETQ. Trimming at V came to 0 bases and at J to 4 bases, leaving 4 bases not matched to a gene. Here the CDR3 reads CASSLGRGRADTQYF. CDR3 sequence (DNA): TGCGCCAGCAGCTTGGGCAGGGGGCGCGCAGATACGCAGTATTTT.

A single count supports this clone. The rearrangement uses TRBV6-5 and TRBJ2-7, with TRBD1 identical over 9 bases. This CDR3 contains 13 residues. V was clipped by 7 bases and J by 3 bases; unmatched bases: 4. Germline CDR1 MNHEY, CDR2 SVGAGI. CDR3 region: CASIGTGLYEQYF. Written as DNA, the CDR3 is TGTGCCAGCATCGGGACAGGGCTCTACGAGCAGTACTTC.

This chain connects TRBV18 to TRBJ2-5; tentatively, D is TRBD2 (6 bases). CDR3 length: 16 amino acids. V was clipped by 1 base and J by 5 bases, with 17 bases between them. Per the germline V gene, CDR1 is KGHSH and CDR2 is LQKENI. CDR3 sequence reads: CASSPLVSRGGETQYF. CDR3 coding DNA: TGTGCCAGCTCACCACTCGTTTCTAGAGGAGGGGAGACCCAGTACTTC.

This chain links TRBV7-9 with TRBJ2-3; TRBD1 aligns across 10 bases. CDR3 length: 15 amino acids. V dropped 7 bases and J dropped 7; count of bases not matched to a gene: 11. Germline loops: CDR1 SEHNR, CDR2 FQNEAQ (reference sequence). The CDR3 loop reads CASTPGDRGRNTQYF. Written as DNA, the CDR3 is TGTGCCAGCACCCCCGGGGACAGGGGTAGGAATACGCAGTATTTT.

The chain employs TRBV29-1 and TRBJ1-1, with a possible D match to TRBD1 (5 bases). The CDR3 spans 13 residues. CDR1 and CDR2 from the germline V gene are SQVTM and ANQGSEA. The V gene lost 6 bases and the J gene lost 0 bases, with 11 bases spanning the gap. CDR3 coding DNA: TGCAGCGTGATCACAGGTCTGAACACTGAAGCTTTCTTT. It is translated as CSVITGLNTEAFF.

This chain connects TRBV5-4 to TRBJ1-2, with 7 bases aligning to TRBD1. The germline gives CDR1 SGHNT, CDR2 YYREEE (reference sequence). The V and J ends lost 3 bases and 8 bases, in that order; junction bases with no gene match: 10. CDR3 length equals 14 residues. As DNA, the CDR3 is TGTGCCAGCAGCTGGGACAGCTCCGCTCCCGGCTACACCTTC. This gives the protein CASSWDSSAPGYTF.

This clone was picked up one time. The CDR3 bases are TGTGCCAGCAGCTTAGCGGACGGAAGAGGTGAAAAACTGTTTTTT. Its protein product is CASSLADGRGEKLFF. The chain couples TRBV7-6 to TRBJ1-4, with D hard to call. The ends were cut back, 0 bases at V and 7 bases at J, with 12 bases in the middle. This CDR3 spans 15 amino acids. The germline V gene has CDR1 SGHVS and CDR2 FNYEAQ.

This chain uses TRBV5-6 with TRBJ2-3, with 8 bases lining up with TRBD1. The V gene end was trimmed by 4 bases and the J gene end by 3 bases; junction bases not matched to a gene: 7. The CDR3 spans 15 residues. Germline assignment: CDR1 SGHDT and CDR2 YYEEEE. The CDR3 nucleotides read TGTGCCAGCAGCCCCGGGACAGGCCTAACAGATACGCAGTATTTT. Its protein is CASSPGTGLTDTQYF.

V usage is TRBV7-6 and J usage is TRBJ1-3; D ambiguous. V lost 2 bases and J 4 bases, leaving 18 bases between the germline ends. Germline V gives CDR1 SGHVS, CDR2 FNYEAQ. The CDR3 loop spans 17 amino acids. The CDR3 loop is CASSLSPRLATGNTIYF. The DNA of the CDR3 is TGTGCCAGCAGCTTATCCCCCCGCCTGGCTACCGGAAACACCATATATTTT.

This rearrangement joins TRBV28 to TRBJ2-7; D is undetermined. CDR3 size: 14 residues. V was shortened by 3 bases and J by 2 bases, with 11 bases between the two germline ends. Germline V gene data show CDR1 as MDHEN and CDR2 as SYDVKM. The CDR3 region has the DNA TGTGCCAGCAGTTTTATCGGCAGAGCCTACGAGCAGTACTTC. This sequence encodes CASSFIGRAYEQYF.